The count of the clone carrying this TCR beta chain is one. Its antigen is unidentified. The data belong to a study of CD8+CD57+ T cells in acquired aplastic anemia. Background on the study: Mean yield of DNA from sorted CD4+ and CD8+ cells was 3.2 ug.

Findings and caveats of the study: Between patients and controls, 25 to 30 CD8+ CDR3 sequences were found in common. For CD8+ Simpson's diversity, patients and controls showed no significant difference.

Before being chosen for sequencing, patients had shown CD8+CD57+ cell expansion by flow cytometry. In all patients, the disease was severe acquired aplastic anemia. In germline, CDR1 is SNHLY, CDR2 FYNNEI. After removal of 6 bases from V and 1 base from J, the junction contained 4 bases not matched to a gene. CDR3 length: 14 residues. CDR3 and TCR beta VDJ profiling relied on a genomic DNA template. TCRdb called the reads again in MiXCR, with one record for every CDR3 protein. The table records 150,000 to 200,000 distinct CDR3 sequences, around 47% of them present only once. The V gene is TRBV2, the J gene TRBJ2-5, with 8 bases aligning to TRBD2. Sequenced sample: sorted CD4+, CD8+, or CD8+CD57+ T cells (not recorded which) from PBMCs. This TCR came from a human donor with aplastic anemia. The CDR3 is CASSQSGGQETQYF. CDR3 in DNA: TGTGCCAGCAGCCAAAGCGGGGGCCAAGAGACCCAGTACTTC. Full variable domain (rest looked up from reference TRBV2 and TRBJ2-5): EPEVTQTPSHQVTQMGQEVILRCVPISNHLYFYWYRQILGQKVEFLVSFYNNEISEKSEIFDDQFSVERPDGSNFTLKIRSTKLEDSAMYFCASSQSGGQETQYFGPGTRLLVL.